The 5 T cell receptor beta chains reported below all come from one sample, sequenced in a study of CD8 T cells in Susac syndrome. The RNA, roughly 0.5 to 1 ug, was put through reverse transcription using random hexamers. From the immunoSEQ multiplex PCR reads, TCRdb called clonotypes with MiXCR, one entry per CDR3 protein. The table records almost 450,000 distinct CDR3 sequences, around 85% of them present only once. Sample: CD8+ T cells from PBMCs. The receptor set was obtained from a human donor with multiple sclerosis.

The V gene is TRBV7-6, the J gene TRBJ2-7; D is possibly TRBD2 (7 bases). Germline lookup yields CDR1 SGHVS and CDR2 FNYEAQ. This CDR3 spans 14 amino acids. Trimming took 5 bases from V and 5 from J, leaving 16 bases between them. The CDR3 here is CASSPLAGANEQYF. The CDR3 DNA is TGTGCCAGCAGCCCCCTGGCGGGGGCGAACGAGCAGTACTTC.

CDR3 loop: CASRILDRNYGYTF. The CDR3 nucleotides read TGTGCCAGCAGAATACTCGACAGAAACTATGGCTACACCTTC. The chain recombines TRBV6-5 with TRBJ1-2; weak D call: TRBD1 (5 bases). The V gene lost 6 bases and the J gene lost 2 bases, with 13 bases spanning the gap. CDR1 is MNHEY, CDR2 SVGAGI, per germline. The CDR3 loop spans 14 amino acids.

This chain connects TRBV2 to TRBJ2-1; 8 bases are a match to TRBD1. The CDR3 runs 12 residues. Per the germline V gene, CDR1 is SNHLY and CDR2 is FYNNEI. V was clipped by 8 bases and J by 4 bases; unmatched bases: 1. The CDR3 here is CASGTGYNEQFF. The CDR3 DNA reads TGTGCCAGCGGGACAGGTTACAATGAGCAGTTCTTC.

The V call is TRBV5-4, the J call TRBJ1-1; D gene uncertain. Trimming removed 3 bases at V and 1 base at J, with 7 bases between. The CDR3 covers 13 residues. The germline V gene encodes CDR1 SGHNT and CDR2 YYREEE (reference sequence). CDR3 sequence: CASSSMGNTEAFF. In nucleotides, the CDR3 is TGTGCCAGCAGCTCGATGGGGAACACTGAAGCTTTCTTT.

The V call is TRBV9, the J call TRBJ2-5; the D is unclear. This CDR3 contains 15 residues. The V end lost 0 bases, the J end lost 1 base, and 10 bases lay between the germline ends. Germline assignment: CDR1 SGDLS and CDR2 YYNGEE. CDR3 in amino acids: CASSVGEISQETQYF. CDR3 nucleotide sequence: TGTGCCAGCAGCGTAGGTGAGATCTCCCAAGAGACCCAGTACTTC.